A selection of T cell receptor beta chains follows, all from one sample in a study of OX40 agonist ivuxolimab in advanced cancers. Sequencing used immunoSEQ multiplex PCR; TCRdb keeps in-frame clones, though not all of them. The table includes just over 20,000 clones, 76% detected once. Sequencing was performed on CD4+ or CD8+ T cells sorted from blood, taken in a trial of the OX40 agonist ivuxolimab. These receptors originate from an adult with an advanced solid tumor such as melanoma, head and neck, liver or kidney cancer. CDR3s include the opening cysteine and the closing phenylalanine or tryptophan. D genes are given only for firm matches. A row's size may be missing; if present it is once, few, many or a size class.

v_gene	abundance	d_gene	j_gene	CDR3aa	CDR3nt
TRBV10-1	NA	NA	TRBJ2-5	CASSEGLAGQYF	TGCGCCAGCAGTGAGGGACTCGCAGGCCAGTACTTC
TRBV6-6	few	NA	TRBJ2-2	CASGGINTGELFF	TGTGCCAGCGGGGGGATTAACACCGGGGAGCTGTTTTTT
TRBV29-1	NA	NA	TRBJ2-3	CSVEPRQDHTDTQYF	TGCAGCGTTGAGCCCCGACAGGACCACACAGATACGCAGTATTTT
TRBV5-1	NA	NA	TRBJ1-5	CASSLAGLGNQPQHF	TGCGCCAGCAGCTTGGCGGGCTTGGGGAATCAGCCCCAGCATTTT
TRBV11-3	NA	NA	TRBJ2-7	CASSLGNSYEQYF	TGTGCCAGCAGCTTAGGGAACTCCTACGAGCAGTACTTC
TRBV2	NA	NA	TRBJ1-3	CASSDGRLDRSGNTIYF	TGTGCCAGCAGCGATGGGCGGCTCGACAGGAGCGGAAACACCATATATTTT
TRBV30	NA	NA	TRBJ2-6	CAWSVPTETGANVLTF	TGTGCCTGGAGTGTACCCACGGAAACTGGGGCCAACGTCCTGACTTTC
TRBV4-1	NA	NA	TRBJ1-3	CASSQLFSSGNTIYF	TGCGCCAGCAGCCAACTATTCAGCTCTGGAAACACCATATATTTT
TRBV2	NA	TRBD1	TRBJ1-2	CASRGDSLLYGYTF	TGTGCCAGCAGGGGGGACAGTCTTCTCTATGGCTACACCTTC
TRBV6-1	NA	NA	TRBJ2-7	CATRQTSYEQYF	TGTGCCACCAGACAGACCTCCTACGAGCAGTACTTC
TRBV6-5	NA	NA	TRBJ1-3	CASSYNHQRAGNTIYF	TGTGCCAGCAGTTACAACCACCAGCGCGCTGGAAACACCATATATTTT
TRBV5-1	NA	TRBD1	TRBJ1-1	CASSTPGQGTLNTEAFF	TGCGCCAGCAGCACCCCGGGACAGGGGACCTTGAACACTGAAGCTTTCTTT
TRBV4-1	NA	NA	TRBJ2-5	CASSQQVYQETQYF	TGCGCCAGCAGCCAACAGGTTTACCAAGAGACCCAGTACTTC
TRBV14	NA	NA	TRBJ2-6	CASSRRSGVSGANVLTF	TGTGCCAGCAGCCGCAGGTCGGGGGTCTCTGGGGCCAACGTCCTGACTTTC
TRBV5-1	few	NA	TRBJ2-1	CASSLVAMSYNEQFF	TGCGCCAGCAGCTTGGTGGCCATGTCCTACAATGAGCAGTTCTTC
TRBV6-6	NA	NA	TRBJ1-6	CASSAIAGSPLHF	TGTGCCAGCAGTGCTATAGCTGGGTCACCCCTCCACTTT
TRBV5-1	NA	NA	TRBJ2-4	CASSSWGTEAKNIQYF	TGCGCCAGCAGCTCCTGGGGGACGGAGGCCAAAAACATTCAGTACTTC
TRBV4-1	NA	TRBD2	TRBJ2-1	CASSQDLRGGLNEQFF	TGCGCCAGCAGCCAAGATTTGCGGGGGGGCTTGAATGAGCAGTTCTTC
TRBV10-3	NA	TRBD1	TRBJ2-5	CAISGQGAETQYF	TGTGCCATCAGCGGACAGGGGGCCGAGACCCAGTACTTC
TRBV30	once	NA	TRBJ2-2	CAWARLANTGELFF	TGTGCCTGGGCCCGACTGGCGAACACCGGGGAGCTGTTTTTT
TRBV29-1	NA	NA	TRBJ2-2	CSVETSTGELFF	TGCAGCGTTGAGACCTCCACCGGGGAGCTGTTTTTT
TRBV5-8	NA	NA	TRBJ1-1	CASSLVVTSGLNTEAFF	TGTGCCAGCAGCTTGGTCGTTACTTCGGGACTGAACACTGAAGCTTTCTTT
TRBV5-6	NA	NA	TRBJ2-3	CASSLRGFMEYF	TGTGCCAGCAGTTTAAGAGGGTTTATGGAGTATTTT
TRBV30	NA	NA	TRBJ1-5	CAWSVRRAGQPQHF	TGTGCCTGGAGTGTACGGCGGGCGGGGCAGCCCCAGCATTTT
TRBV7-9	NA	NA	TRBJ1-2	CASSLGVYGYTF	TGTGCCAGCAGCTTGGGGGTCTATGGCTACACCTTC
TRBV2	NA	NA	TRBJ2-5	CASSSDLQTQYF	TGTGCCAGCAGTTCAGACCTCCAGACCCAGTACTTC
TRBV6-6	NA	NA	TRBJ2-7	CASSSRYEQYF	TGTGCCAGCAGTTCCCGCTACGAGCAGTACTTC
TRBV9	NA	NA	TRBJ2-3	CASSVKVNGGRDTQYF	TGTGCCAGCAGCGTAAAAGTCAACGGGGGCCGAGATACGCAGTATTTT
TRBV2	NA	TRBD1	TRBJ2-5	CASRLQGETQYF	TGTGCCAGCAGATTACAGGGGGAGACCCAGTACTTC
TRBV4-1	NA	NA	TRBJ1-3	CASSHTDPSGNTIYF	TGCGCCAGCAGCCATACGGACCCCTCTGGAAACACCATATATTTT
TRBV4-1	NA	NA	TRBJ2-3	CASSQFGGIPDTQYF	TGCGCCAGCAGCCAGTTCGGAGGGATCCCAGATACGCAGTATTTT
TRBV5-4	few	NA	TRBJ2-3	CASSLGGLTDTQYF	TGTGCCAGCAGCTTGGGGGGACTCACAGATACGCAGTATTTT
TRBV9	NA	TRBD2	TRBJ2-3	CASSVSSGGLGTDTQYF	TGTGCCAGCAGCGTATCTAGCGGGGGGCTGGGCACAGATACGCAGTATTTT